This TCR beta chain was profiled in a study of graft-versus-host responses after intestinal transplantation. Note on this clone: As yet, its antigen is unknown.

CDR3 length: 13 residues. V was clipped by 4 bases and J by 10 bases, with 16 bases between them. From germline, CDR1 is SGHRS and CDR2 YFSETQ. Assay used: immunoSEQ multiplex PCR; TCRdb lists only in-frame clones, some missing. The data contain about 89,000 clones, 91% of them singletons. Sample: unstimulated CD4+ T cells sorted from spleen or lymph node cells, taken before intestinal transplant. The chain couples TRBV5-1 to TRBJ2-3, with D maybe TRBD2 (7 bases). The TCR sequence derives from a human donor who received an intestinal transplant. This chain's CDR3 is CASSPYGGHSQYF. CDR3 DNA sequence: TGCGCCAGCAGCCCCTACGGGGGGCATTCGCAGTATTTT.